This TCR beta chain was retrieved from a study of shared clonotypes between healthy human individuals. This CDR3 comprises 18 residues. The table came from immunoSEQ multiplex PCR; TCRdb's copy has only in-frame clones and leaves some out. The sample yields about 1 million clones, about three quarters seen once. Sequencing input: memory CD4+ T cells sorted from blood. The subset was: CD45RA-negative fraction. V gene TRBV21-1 combines with J gene TRBJ2-1; TRBD2 is the table's D call, not checked against the DNA. TRBV21-1 is classified as a pseudogene. This TCR derives from a man aged 18 to 35 in good health. The CDR3 reads CASSKEDLYGRVNNEQFF. The CDR3 nucleotides read TGTGCCAGCAGCAAAGAGGATTTGTACGGGAGAGTCAACAATGAGCAGTTCTTC.